A single sample is the source of the 18 T cell receptor beta chains below, sequenced in a study of CD8 T cells in ankylosing spondylitis. TCRdb reprocessed the 5' RACE reads via MiXCR and lists one record per CDR3 protein. The sample carries around 250,000 distinct CDR3 sequences, 18% recorded once. Material for sequencing was blood, either unsorted or a sorted T cell fraction (not recorded which). The origin of the receptors is a male donor with ankylosing spondylitis or in good health (not recorded which).

This clonotype was detected a few times. The J gene is TRBJ1-2, the V gene TRBV7-8, with unresolved D. Germline values: CDR1 SGHVS, CDR2 FQNEAQ. The V and J ends lost 2 bases and 2 bases respectively, with 6 bases between them. The CDR3 runs to 13 residues. The CDR3 DNA reads TGTGCCAGCAGCTTACCAGAGAACTATGGCTACACCTTC. This sequence encodes CASSLPENYGYTF.

This clonotype has a count of ten or more. In DNA, the CDR3 is TGTGCCAGCAGTGGGCCGGGACCGGGGGATTGGTATGGCTACACCTTC. Translated: CASSGPGPGDWYGYTF. The V gene is TRBV12-3 or TRBV12-4, the J gene TRBJ1-2; weak D call: TRBD1 (5 bases). V gave up 5 bases and J gave up 5 bases, with 21 bases separating them. This CDR3 spans 16 amino acids.

In the case of this clonotype: One junction end does not reproduce the germline sequence, and a read error may be involved. The V call is TRBV5-1, the J call TRBJ1-6, with 7 bases identical to TRBD1. The CDR3 sequence is 15 residues long. CDR1 is SGHRS, CDR2 YFSETQ, per germline. CDR3 sequence: CAGSLDGTANSPLHF. The CDR3 DNA follows: TGCGCCGGCAGCTTGGACGGGACAGCGAATTCACCCCTCCACTTT.

The rearrangement joins TRBV4-2 to TRBJ2-1; no reliable D call. V lost 0 bases, J lost 14 bases, and 17 bases lay in between. Germline V lookup: CDR1 LGHNA, CDR2 YNFKEQ. The CDR3 is 14 residues long. The CDR3 region is CASSQELRPFAEFF. CDR3 sequence (DNA): TGTGCCAGCAGCCAAGAGCTGCGACCATTTGCGGAGTTCTTC.

The V call is TRBV13, the J call TRBJ2-7, with D perhaps matching TRBD2 (5 bases). CDR3 length: 15 amino acids. Germline CDR1 is PRHDT and CDR2 is FYEKMQ (reference sequence). Trimming took 5 bases from V and 2 from J, leaving 16 bases between them. CDR3 sequence (DNA): TGTGCCAGCAGCGACGGGATGAAAAAAACCTACGAGCAGTACTTC. It specifies CASSDGMKKTYEQYF.

In its sample, this clonotype was seen many times. The rearrangement links TRBV7-2 to TRBJ2-7, with D uncertain. The CDR3 totals 15 residues. Germline CDR1 reads SGHTA; CDR2 reads FQGNSA. V lost 6 bases and J lost 1, with 16 bases in between. CDR3 coding DNA: TGTGCCAGCAGTATTAGAGGAGAAGGTTCCTACGAGCAGTACTTC. Protein: CASSIRGEGSYEQYF.

The table lists this clonotype with a few counts. The chain joins TRBV27 to TRBJ1-1, with a weak D call TRBD1 (5 bases). The V gene lost 1 base and the J gene lost 0 bases, with 9 bases spanning the gap. Germline CDR1 MNHEY, CDR2 SMNVEV (reference sequence). CDR3 length equals 15 residues. CDR3 DNA sequence: TGTGCCAGCAGTTTATTTCAGGGTGTGAACACTGAAGCTTTCTTT. This codes for CASSLFQGVNTEAFF.

The chain employs TRBV6-1 and TRBJ2-7; D is tentatively TRBD1 or TRBD2 (5 bases each). With 1 base removed from V and 4 bases from J, the gap between germline ends came to 17 bases. Germline-derived CDR1 and CDR2 are MNHNS and SASEGT. This CDR3 spans 16 amino acids. The CDR3 nucleotides are TGTGCCAGCAGTGAAGGGCTAGGGACCGCGGGTTACGAGCAGTACTTC. Translation: CASSEGLGTAGYEQYF.

The chain uses TRBV4-3 and TRBJ2-5; D is possibly TRBD2 (5 bases). V lost 0 bases and J 5 bases, leaving 22 bases between the germline ends. Germline-derived CDR1 and CDR2 are LGHNA and YSLEER. There are 18 residues in the CDR3. CDR3 DNA sequence: TGCGCCAGCAGCCAAGATTTGGCGGGCCCACCCCGCGGGGAGACCCAGTACTTC. Protein product: CASSQDLAGPPRGETQYF.

The genes are TRBV5-1 and TRBJ2-1; possible D gene TRBD1, 5 bases. This CDR3 is built from 16 residues. Per germline, CDR1 SGHRS and CDR2 YFSETQ. V dropped 4 bases and J dropped 5 bases, with 19 bases sitting between them. CDR3 DNA: TGCGCCAGCAGCGGTACCGGGTCCAGGGATGACAATGAGCAGTTCTTC. Encoded protein: CASSGTGSRDDNEQFF.

The table lists this clonotype with a few counts. The chain uses TRBV4-1 and TRBJ2-5; TRBD2 might be the D (6 bases). Deletions cut 2 bases from V and 2 bases from J, with 9 bases between. Germline assignment: CDR1 MGHRA and CDR2 YSYEKL. The CDR3 is 14 residues long. The CDR3: CASSQTGTQETQYF. The CDR3, as DNA: TGCGCCAGCAGCCAAACCGGGACTCAAGAGACCCAGTACTTC.

About this clonotype itself: A much larger clonotype is one base distant, so this may be a read error. The chain is built from TRBV29-1 and TRBJ2-3; the D gene is possibly TRBD1 (6 bases). The CDR3 extends over 16 amino acids. Germline CDR1 SQVTM, CDR2 ANQGSEA. CDR3 in amino acids: CSVKEARDIHEVTQYF. CDR3 nucleotides: TGCAGCGTTAAAGAGGCCCGGGACATACACGAGGTTACGCAGTATTTT.

Remarks on this clonotype: Germline and junction disagree at one end, which may indicate a read error. This CDR3 reads CSVEAEEQFF. DNA for the CDR3: TGCAGCGTCGAAGCGGAGGAGCAGTTCTTC. The chain is built from TRBV29-1 and TRBJ2-1; D is possibly TRBD2 (5 bases). This CDR3 has 10 residues. Germline CDR1 is SQVTM and CDR2 is ANQGSEA.

This clonotype has just a few counts. The gene calls are TRBV9 and TRBJ2-3; 7 nucleotides align to TRBD2. Trimming at V came to 4 bases and at J to 4 bases, leaving 9 bases not matched to a gene. The CDR3 spans 15 residues. Germline assignment: CDR1 SGDLS and CDR2 YYNGEE. CDR3 in DNA: TGTGCCAGCAGCCAGGGCGGGAGTAATTCAGATACGCAGTATTTT. Translated, it gives CASSQGGSNSDTQYF.

The chain employs TRBV6-2 or TRBV6-3 and TRBJ2-7; no clear D. The CDR3 is 14 residues long. The V gene lost 7 bases and the J gene lost 3 bases, with 16 bases spanning the gap. Germline CDR1 reads MNHEY; CDR2 reads SVGEGT. CDR3 protein: CASTKALTVYEQYF. CDR3 nucleotide sequence: TGTGCCAGCACCAAAGCCTTGACCGTCTACGAGCAGTACTTC.

This clonotype appeared a few times. The chain employs TRBV9 and TRBJ2-7, with D uncertain. V was cut by 2 bases and J by 3 bases, with 9 bases left in between. The CDR3 has 13 residues. CDR1 is SGDLS, CDR2 YYNGEE, per germline. The CDR3 DNA follows: TGTGCCAGCAGCGTGTCCATGAACTACGAGCAGTACTTC. It codes for CASSVSMNYEQYF.

This clonotype was seen only once. The rearrangement uses TRBV15 and TRBJ1-2; 7 bases align to TRBD1. Trimming removed 0 bases from V and 4 bases from J; junction bases left unmatched: 2. The CDR3 length is 14 residues. Germline V lookup: CDR1 LNHNV, CDR2 YYDKDF (reference sequence). CDR3 DNA sequence: TGTGCCACCAGCAGAGAAGGGACAGCCTATGGCTACACCTTC. Protein: CATSREGTAYGYTF.

The chain links TRBV21-1 to TRBJ2-4; no check of the table's D call, TRBD1, against the DNA was made. TRBV21-1 is tagged as a pseudogene. The CDR3 is 19 amino acids. Here the CDR3 reads CASSPPRTGGSGPLNIQYF. The CDR3 DNA follows: TGTGCCAGCAGCCCTCCGCGGACAGGGGGATCCGGCCCCTTAAACATTCAGTACTTC.